The TCR beta chain under discussion was sequenced for a study of early T cells in non-severe SARS-CoV-2 infection. For the study at large: Sequencing targeted bulk RNA from unsorted whole blood, leaving chains unpaired. General study findings and limits: Missing private and CD4 specificities, VDJdb matching favored anti-spike CD8 responses.

This clonotype was seen repeatedly, ten times or more. As yet, its antigen is unknown. Germline assignment: CDR1 DFQATT and CDR2 SNEGSKA (reference sequence). The CDR3 runs 15 residues. Trimming took off 2 bases at V and 2 bases at J, with 15 bases between the two ends. Individual cDNA molecules carried attached unique molecular identifiers. Using its own MiXCR run on the 5' RACE reads, TCRdb lists one record per CDR3 protein. The data contain roughly 81,000 distinct CDR3 sequences, 5.5% to 7.5% of them seen just once; the ten biggest clones take up roughly 7.8%. This sequence was found in an adult who was a healthcare worker with PCR-confirmed SARS-CoV-2 infection or an uninfected control (not recorded which). This rearrangement joins TRBV20-1 to TRBJ2-5; D is perhaps TRBD2 (6 bases). Sequences were obtained from whole blood. The CDR3 is CSARRSGRGQETQYF. CDR3 bases: TGCAGTGCTAGACGGAGCGGACGGGGGCAAGAGACCCAGTACTTC.